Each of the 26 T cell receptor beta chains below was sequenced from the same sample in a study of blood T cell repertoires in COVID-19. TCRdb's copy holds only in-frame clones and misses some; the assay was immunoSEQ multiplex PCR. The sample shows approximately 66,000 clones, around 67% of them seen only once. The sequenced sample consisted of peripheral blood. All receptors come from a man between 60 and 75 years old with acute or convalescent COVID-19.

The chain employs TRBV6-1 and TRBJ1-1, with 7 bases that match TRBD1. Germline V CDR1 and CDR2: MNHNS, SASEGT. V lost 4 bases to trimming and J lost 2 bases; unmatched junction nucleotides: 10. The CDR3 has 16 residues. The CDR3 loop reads CASSGEGQHSNTEAFF. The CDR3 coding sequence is TGTGCCAGCAGTGGAGAGGGACAGCACTCTAACACTGAAGCTTTCTTT.

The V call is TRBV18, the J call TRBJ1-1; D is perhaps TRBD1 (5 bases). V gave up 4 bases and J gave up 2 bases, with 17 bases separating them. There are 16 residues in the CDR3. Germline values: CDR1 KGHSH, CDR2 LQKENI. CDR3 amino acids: CASSQGQLQTNTEAFF. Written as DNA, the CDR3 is TGTGCCAGCTCACAGGGGCAGCTCCAAACTAACACTGAAGCTTTCTTT.

The CDR3 here is CASSKTWTGSPEAFF. CDR3 nucleotides: TGTGCCAGCAGCAAGACTTGGACAGGGAGCCCTGAAGCTTTCTTT. The chain carries TRBV11-2 and TRBJ1-1, with 8 bases lining up with TRBD1. Trimming removed 5 bases from V and 6 bases from J; junction bases left unmatched: 11. CDR3 length: 15 amino acids. CDR1 SGHAT and CDR2 FQNNGV come from the germline V gene. Full variable domain (missing parts from reference TRBV11-2 and TRBJ1-1): EAGVAQSPRYKIIEKRQSVAFWCNPISGHATLYWYQQILGQGPKLLIQFQNNGVVDDSQLPKDRFSAERLKGVDSTLKIQPAKLEDSAVYLCASSKTWTGSPEAFFGQGTRLTVV.

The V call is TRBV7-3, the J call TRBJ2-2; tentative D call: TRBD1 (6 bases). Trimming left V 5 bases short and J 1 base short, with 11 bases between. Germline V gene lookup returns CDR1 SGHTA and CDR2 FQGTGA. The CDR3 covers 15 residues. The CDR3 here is CASSPGHRNTGELFF. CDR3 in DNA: TGTGCCAGCAGCCCGGGACACAGGAACACCGGGGAGCTGTTTTTT.

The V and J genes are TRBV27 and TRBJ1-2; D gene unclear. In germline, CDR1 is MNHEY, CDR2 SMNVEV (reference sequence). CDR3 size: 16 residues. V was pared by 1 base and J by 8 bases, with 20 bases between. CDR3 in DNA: TGTGCCAGCAGTTTATATGGGTCGGGTGGAGCTCGGGGCTACACCTTC. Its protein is CASSLYGSGGARGYTF.

The CDR3 DNA is TGTGCCAGCAGCCTAGGAAGACAGGAGCATCAGCCCCAGCATTTT. Its protein is CASSLGRQEHQPQHF. The J gene is TRBJ1-5, the V gene TRBV7-8, with a weak D call TRBD1 (6 bases). CDR3 length: 15 amino acids. Trimming left V 5 bases short and J 5 bases short, with 16 bases between. The germline V gene has CDR1 SGHVS and CDR2 FQNEAQ. Full variable domain (outside the CDR3, taken from reference TRBV7-8 and TRBJ1-5): GAGVSQSPRYKVAKRGQDVALRCDPISGHVSLFWYQQALGQGPEFLTYFQNEAQLDKSGLPSDRFFAERPEGSVSTLKIQRTQQEDSAVYLCASSLGRQEHQPQHFGDGTRLSIL.

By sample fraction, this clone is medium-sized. CDR3 sequence reads: CAWSRGQDNSPLHF. The CDR3 nucleotides read TGTGCCTGGAGTCGCGGACAGGATAATTCACCCCTCCACTTT. The chain is built from TRBV30 and TRBJ1-6, with 7 bases fitting TRBD1. V trimming: 2 bases; J trimming: 5 bases; junction bases outside the gene matches: 3. This CDR3 region has 14 residues. Germline V CDR1 and CDR2: GTSNPN, SVGIG (reference sequence).

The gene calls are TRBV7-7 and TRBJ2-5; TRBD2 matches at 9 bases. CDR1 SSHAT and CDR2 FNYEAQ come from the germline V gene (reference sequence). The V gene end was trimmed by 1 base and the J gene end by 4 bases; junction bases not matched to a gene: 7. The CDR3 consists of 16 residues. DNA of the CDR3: TGTGCCAGCAGCTTAGGAAGGTTAGCGGGAGCAGAGACCCAGTACTTC. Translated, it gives CASSLGRLAGAETQYF. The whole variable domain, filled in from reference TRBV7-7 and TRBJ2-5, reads GAGVSQSPRYKVTKRGQDVTLRCDPISSHATLYWYQQALGQGPEFLTYFNYEAQPDKSGLPSDRFSAERPEGSISTLTIQRTEQRDSAMYRCASSLGRLAGAETQYFGPGTRLLVL.

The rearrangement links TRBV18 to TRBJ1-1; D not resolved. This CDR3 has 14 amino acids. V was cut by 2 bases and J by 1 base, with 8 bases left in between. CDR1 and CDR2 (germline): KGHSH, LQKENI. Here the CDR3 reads CASSPGQANTEAFF. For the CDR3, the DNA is TGTGCCAGCTCACCAGGCCAGGCGAACACTGAAGCTTTCTTT.

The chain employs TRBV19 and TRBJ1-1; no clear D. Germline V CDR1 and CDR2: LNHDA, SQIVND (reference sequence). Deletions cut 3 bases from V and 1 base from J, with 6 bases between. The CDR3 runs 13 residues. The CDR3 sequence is CASSIDKNTEAFF. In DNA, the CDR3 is TGTGCCAGTAGTATCGACAAGAACACTGAAGCTTTCTTT.

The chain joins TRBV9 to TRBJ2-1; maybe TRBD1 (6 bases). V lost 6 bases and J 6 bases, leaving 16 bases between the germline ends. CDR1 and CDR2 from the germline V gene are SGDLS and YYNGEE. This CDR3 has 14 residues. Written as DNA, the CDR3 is TGTGCCAGCAACCCAGGGGACGCTATCAATGAGCAGTTCTTC. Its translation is CASNPGDAINEQFF.

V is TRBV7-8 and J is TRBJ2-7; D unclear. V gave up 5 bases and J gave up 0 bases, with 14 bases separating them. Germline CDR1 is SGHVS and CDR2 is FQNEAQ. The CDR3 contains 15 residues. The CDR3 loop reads CASSAAPPGSYEQYV. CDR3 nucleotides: TGTGCCAGCAGCGCCGCTCCTCCCGGCTCCTACGAGCAGTACGTC.

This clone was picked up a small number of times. The DNA of the CDR3 is TGTGCCAGCAGCCAAGATGGGCGGGGCCAGTATTTT. Protein product: CASSQDGRGQYF. This chain uses TRBV4-2 with TRBJ2-3; D possibly corresponds to TRBD2 (6 bases). The CDR3 is 12 amino acids. The ends were cut back, 0 bases at V and 12 bases at J, with 10 bases in the middle. The germline V gene has CDR1 LGHNA and CDR2 YNFKEQ.

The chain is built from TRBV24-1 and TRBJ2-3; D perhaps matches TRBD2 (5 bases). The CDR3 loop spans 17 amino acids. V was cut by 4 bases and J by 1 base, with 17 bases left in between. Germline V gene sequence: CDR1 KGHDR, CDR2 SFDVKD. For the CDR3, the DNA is TGTGCCACCAGTGACCGTGGGCGGGCAGGAGGCACAGATACGCAGTATTTT. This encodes CATSDRGRAGGTDTQYF.

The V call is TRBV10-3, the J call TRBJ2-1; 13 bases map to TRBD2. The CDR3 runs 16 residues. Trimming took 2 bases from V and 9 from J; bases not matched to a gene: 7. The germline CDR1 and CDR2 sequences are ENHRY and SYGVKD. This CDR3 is CAISEGSGLAGVEQFF. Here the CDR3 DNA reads TGTGCCATCAGTGAGGGTTCCGGACTAGCGGGAGTTGAGCAGTTCTTC.

CDR3 nucleotides: TGTGCCAGCAGGCGGAGACAGGGTTTTCAGCCCCAGCATTTT. This codes for CASRRRQGFQPQHF. V is TRBV28 and J is TRBJ1-5, with TRBD1 matching over 7 bases. This CDR3 has 14 amino acids. The V gene's germline CDR1 is MDHEN and CDR2 SYDVKM. The V segment lost 6 bases and the J segment 6 bases; nucleotides outside the gene matches: 8.

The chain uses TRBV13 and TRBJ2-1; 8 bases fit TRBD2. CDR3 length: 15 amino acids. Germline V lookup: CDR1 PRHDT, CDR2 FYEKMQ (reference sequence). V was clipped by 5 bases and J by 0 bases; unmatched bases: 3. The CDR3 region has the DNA TGTGCCAGCAGCCCCGGGACTAGCTCCTACAATGAGCAGTTCTTC. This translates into CASSPGTSSYNEQFF.

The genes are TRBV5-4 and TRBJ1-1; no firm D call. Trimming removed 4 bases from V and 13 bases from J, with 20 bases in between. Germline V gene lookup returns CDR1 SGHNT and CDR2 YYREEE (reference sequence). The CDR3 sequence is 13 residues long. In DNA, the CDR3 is TGTGCCAGCAGCGCAGGACCCCTATCTGAGGGTTTCTTT. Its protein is CASSAGPLSEGFF. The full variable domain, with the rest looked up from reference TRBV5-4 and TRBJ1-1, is ETGVTQSPTHLIKTRGQQVTLRCSSQSGHNTVSWYQQALGQGPQFIFQYYREEENGRGNFPPRFSGLQFPNYSSELNVNALELDDSALYLCASSAGPLSEGFFGQGTRLTVV.

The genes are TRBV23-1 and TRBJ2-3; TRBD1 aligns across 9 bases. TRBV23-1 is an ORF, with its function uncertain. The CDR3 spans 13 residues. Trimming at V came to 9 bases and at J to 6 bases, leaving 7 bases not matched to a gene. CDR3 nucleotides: TGCGCCAGGGGGACAGGGACCTTGGATACGCAGTATTTT. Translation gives CARGTGTLDTQYF.

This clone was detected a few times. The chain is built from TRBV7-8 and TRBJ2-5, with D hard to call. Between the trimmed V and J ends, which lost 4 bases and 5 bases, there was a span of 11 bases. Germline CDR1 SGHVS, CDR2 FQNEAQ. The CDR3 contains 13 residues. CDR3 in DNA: TGTGCCAGCAGCTCCCACCCTCGGGAGACCCAGTACTTC. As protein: CASSSHPRETQYF.

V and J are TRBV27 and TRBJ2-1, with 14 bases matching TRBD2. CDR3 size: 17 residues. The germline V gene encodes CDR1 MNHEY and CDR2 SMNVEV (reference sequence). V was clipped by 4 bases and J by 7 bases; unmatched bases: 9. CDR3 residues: CASSSPGTSGSGNEQFF. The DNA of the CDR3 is TGTGCCAGCAGTTCCCCAGGGACTAGCGGGAGTGGTAATGAGCAGTTCTTC.

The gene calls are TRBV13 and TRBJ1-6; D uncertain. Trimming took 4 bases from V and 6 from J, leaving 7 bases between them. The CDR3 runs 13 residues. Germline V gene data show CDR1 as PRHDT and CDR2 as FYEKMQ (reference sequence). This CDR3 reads CASSSSTNSPLHF. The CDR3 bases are TGTGCCAGCAGCTCAAGCACTAATTCACCCCTCCACTTT.

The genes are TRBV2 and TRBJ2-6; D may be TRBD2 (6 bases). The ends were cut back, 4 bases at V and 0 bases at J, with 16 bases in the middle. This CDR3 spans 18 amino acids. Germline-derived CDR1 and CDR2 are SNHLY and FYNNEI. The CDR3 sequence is CASSGLRAGTSGANVLTF. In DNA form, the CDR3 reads TGTGCCAGCAGTGGTTTGCGGGCGGGGACCTCTGGGGCCAACGTCCTGACTTTC.

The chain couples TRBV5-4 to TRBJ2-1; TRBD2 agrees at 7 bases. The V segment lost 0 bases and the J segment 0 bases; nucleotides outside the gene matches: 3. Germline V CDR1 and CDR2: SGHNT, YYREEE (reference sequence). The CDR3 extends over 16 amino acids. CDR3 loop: CASSLDGGSSYNEQFF. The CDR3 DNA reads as TGTGCCAGCAGCTTGGATGGCGGGAGCTCCTACAATGAGCAGTTCTTC. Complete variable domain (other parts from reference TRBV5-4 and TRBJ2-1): ETGVTQSPTHLIKTRGQQVTLRCSSQSGHNTVSWYQQALGQGPQFIFQYYREEENGRGNFPPRFSGLQFPNYSSELNVNALELDDSALYLCASSLDGGSSYNEQFFGPGTRLTVL.

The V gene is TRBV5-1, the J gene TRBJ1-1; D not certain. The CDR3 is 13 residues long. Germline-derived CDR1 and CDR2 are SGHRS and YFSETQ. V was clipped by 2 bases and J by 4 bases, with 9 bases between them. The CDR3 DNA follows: TGCGCCAGCAGCTTTGCGTCGAGCACTGAAGCTTTCTTT. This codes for CASSFASSTEAFF.

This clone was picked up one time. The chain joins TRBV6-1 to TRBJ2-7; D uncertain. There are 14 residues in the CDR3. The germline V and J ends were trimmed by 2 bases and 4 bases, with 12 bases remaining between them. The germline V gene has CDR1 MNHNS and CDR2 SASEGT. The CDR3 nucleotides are TGTGCCAGCAGTGAACCCCCTGAGAAATACGAGCAGTACTTC. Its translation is CASSEPPEKYEQYF.